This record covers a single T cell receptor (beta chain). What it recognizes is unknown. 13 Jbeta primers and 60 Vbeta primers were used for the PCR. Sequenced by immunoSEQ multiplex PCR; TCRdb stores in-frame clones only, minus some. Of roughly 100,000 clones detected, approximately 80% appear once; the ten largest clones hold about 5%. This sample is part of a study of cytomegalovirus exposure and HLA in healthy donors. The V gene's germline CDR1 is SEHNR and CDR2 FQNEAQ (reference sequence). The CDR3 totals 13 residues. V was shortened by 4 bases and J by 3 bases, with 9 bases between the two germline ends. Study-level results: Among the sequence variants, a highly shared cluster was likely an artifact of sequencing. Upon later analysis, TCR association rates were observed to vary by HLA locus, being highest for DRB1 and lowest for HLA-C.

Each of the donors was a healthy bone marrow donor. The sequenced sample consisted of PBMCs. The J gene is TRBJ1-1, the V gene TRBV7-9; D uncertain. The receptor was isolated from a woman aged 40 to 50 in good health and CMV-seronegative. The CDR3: CASSSGGHTEAFF. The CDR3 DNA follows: TGTGCCAGCAGCTCCGGCGGGCACACTGAAGCTTTCTTT.